One and the same sample provided the 25 T cell receptor beta chains below, sequenced in a study of T cell responses to AZD1222 COVID-19 vaccine. TCRdb keeps only in-frame clones here, not all; method: immunoSEQ multiplex PCR. This sample has roughly 100,000 clones; approximately 90% occur once, and the top ten carry approximately 12%. The source was peripheral blood, collected on day 0 of AZD1222 vaccination. The source of these receptors is an adult in good health.

The V and J genes are TRBV3-1 (or the pseudogene TRBV3-2) and TRBJ2-7, with D unclear. The CDR3 is made up of 15 amino acids. Trimming removed 2 bases at V and 2 bases at J, with 13 bases between. The germline gives CDR1 LGHDT, CDR2 YNNKEL (reference sequence). CDR3 DNA: TGTGCCAGCAGCCAATGGGGTAGGACGGCCTACGAGCAGTACTTC. It is translated as CASSQWGRTAYEQYF.

This chain links TRBV28 with TRBJ2-5; the D call may be TRBD1 or TRBD2 (5 bases each). V lost 2 bases, J lost 3 bases, and 7 bases lay in between. There are 13 residues in the CDR3. Germline lookup yields CDR1 MDHEN and CDR2 SYDVKM. The CDR3 nucleotides are TGTGCCAGCAGTTTAGGGGGAAAAGAGACCCAGTACTTC. It is translated as CASSLGGKETQYF. Full variable domain (missing parts from reference TRBV28 and TRBJ2-5): DVKVTQSSRYLVKRTGEKVFLECVQDMDHENMFWYRQDPGLGLRLIYFSYDVKMKEKGDIPEGYSVSREKKERFSLILESASTNQTSMYLCASSLGGKETQYFGPGTRLLVL.

The chain combines TRBV6-5 with TRBJ2-7; the match to TRBD1 covers 11 bases. Trimming cost V 8 bases and J 2 bases; bases outside gene matches: 5. Germline CDR1 is MNHEY and CDR2 is SVGAGI. This CDR3 spans 14 amino acids. The CDR3 DNA follows: TGTGCCAGCTGGGGGACAGGGGGGCCCTACGAGCAGTACTTC. The encoded protein is CASWGTGGPYEQYF.

This chain links TRBV9 with TRBJ1-6; TRBD1 is a possible D gene (6 bases). Germline CDR1 reads SGDLS; CDR2 reads YYNGEE. Trimming stripped 3 bases from V and 5 bases from J, with 9 bases between. The CDR3 is 14 amino acids. In nucleotides, the CDR3 is TGTGCCAGCAGCGCTGACAGGAATAATTCACCCCTCCACTTT. Its translation: CASSADRNNSPLHF.

This sequence joins TRBV19 and TRBJ2-1, with 8 bases aligning to TRBD1. The CDR3 runs to 16 residues. Germline trimming cut 3 bases from V and 9 bases from J; bases unmatched to any gene: 13. Germline CDR1 LNHDA, CDR2 SQIVND (reference sequence). CDR3 DNA sequence: TGTGCCAGTAGTATCTCCGGGACAGGTCCGCCGGGTGAGCAGTTCTTC. Encoded protein: CASSISGTGPPGEQFF.

The J gene is TRBJ2-3, the V gene TRBV3-1 (or the pseudogene TRBV3-2), with TRBD1 matching over 7 bases. The CDR3 loop spans 17 amino acids. CDR1 is LGHDT and CDR2 is YNNKEL in the germline V gene (reference sequence). J lost 6 bases, V lost 2 bases, and 14 bases had no gene match. This chain's CDR3 is CASSQRVTGPSRDTQYF. As DNA, the CDR3 is TGTGCCAGCAGCCAAAGGGTGACAGGGCCCTCCCGGGATACGCAGTATTTT.

The chain employs TRBV19 and TRBJ1-2; 8 bases map to TRBD1. Germline loops: CDR1 LNHDA, CDR2 SQIVND (reference sequence). V gave up 5 bases and J gave up 4 bases; unmatched junction bases: 9. This CDR3 is built from 15 residues. CDR3 loop: CASSVRQGSGYGYTF. In DNA form, the CDR3 reads TGTGCCAGTAGTGTCAGACAGGGGTCGGGCTATGGCTACACCTTC. Supplemented by reference TRBV19 and TRBJ1-2, the full variable domain reads DGGITQSPKYLFRKEGQNVTLSCEQNLNHDAMYWYRQDPGQGLRLIYYSQIVNDFQKGDIAEGYSVSREKKESFPLTVTSAQKNPTAFYLCASSVRQGSGYGYTFGSGTRLTVV.

The table lists this clone with many counts. The V gene is TRBV28, the J gene TRBJ1-2, with no clear D. Trimming pared 2 bases from V and 8 bases from J, leaving 15 bases between. This CDR3 contains 14 residues. The germline CDR1 and CDR2 sequences are MDHEN and SYDVKM. The CDR3 is CASSLPGSPWGYTF. In DNA form, the CDR3 reads TGTGCCAGCAGTTTACCGGGTAGCCCCTGGGGCTACACCTTC.

This chain joins TRBV3-1 (or the pseudogene TRBV3-2) and TRBJ2-7; D is possibly TRBD1 (6 bases). The V end lost 1 base, the J end lost 4 bases, and 20 bases lay between the germline ends. This CDR3 comprises 17 residues. Germline lookup yields CDR1 LGHDT and CDR2 YNNKEL (reference sequence). The CDR3 DNA reads TGTGCCAGCAGCCAAGCAGATCCCGGGGACACCCCTTACGAGCAGTACTTC. Translated: CASSQADPGDTPYEQYF.

The chain recombines TRBV28 with TRBJ1-3; D may be TRBD1 (5 bases). The CDR3 is 15 residues long. Per the germline V gene, CDR1 is MDHEN and CDR2 is SYDVKM. V was clipped by 8 bases and J by 0 bases, with 14 bases between them. CDR3 DNA sequence: TGTGCCAGCCGAGGAAGGACAAGCTCTGGAAACACCATATATTTT. It specifies CASRGRTSSGNTIYF.

The chain recombines TRBV3-1 (or the pseudogene TRBV3-2) with TRBJ2-7; 10 positions agree with TRBD1. The CDR3 is 16 residues long. Trimming at V came to 1 base and at J to 7 bases, leaving 10 bases not matched to a gene. Germline V gives CDR1 LGHDT, CDR2 YNNKEL (reference sequence). CDR3 region: CASSQAGDRGLGEQYF. For the CDR3, the DNA is TGTGCCAGCAGCCAAGCTGGCGACAGGGGGCTCGGTGAGCAGTACTTC.

CDR3 bases: TGCAGTGCTAGTCGGAGCAATCAGCCCCAGCATTTT. Its protein product is CSASRSNQPQHF. This chain connects TRBV20-1 to TRBJ1-5; D is unresolved. From germline, CDR1 is DFQATT and CDR2 SNEGSKA (reference sequence). CDR3 length: 12 residues. Trimming cost V 3 bases and J 1 base, with 4 bases left between them.

The chain carries TRBV6-5 and TRBJ2-7, with TRBD1 identical over 10 bases. The CDR3 extends over 14 amino acids. Trimming removed 2 bases from V and 4 bases from J; junction bases left unmatched: 2. Germline V gene sequence: CDR1 MNHEY, CDR2 SVGAGI. Here the CDR3 reads CASSYGQGGYEQYF. CDR3 DNA: TGTGCCAGCAGTTACGGACAGGGGGGATACGAGCAGTACTTC.

The rearrangement uses TRBV5-4 and TRBJ2-7; 9 bases are a match to TRBD2. V shed 2 bases and J 0 bases; nucleotides not matched to a gene: 6. Germline CDR1 SGHNT, CDR2 YYREEE (reference sequence). The CDR3 consists of 16 residues. The CDR3 DNA is TGTGCCAGCAGCTTTCGGGCTAGCGGGGCCTCCTACGAGCAGTACTTC. Translated: CASSFRASGASYEQYF.

This clone was recorded once. The chain has TRBV9 and TRBJ2-3; D tentatively reads TRBD1 or TRBD2 (5 bases each). Trimming stripped 0 bases from V and 1 base from J, with 12 bases between. Germline CDR1 is SGDLS and CDR2 is YYNGEE. The CDR3 contains 16 residues. In DNA form, the CDR3 reads TGTGCCAGCAGCGTAGGGTTTGGGGGTGGCACAGATACGCAGTATTTT. It specifies CASSVGFGGGTDTQYF.

The chain couples TRBV5-1 to TRBJ2-1, with TRBD2 matching 8 bases. CDR3 size: 18 residues. CDR1 SGHRS and CDR2 YFSETQ come from the germline V gene. V trimming: 1 base; J trimming: 0 bases; junction bases outside the gene matches: 9. In DNA, the CDR3 is TGCGCCAGCAGCTTGAATCCTAGCGGGCTTAGCTCCTACAATGAGCAGTTCTTC. Translated: CASSLNPSGLSSYNEQFF.

The chain has TRBV2 and TRBJ1-3; D not resolved. Between the trimmed V and J ends, which lost 8 bases and 4 bases, there was a span of 12 bases. The CDR3 runs 13 residues. Germline loops: CDR1 SNHLY, CDR2 FYNNEI. CDR3 protein: CASSSGYGNTIYF. The CDR3 DNA follows: TGTGCCAGCTCCTCGGGATACGGAAACACCATATATTTT.

V is TRBV2 and J is TRBJ1-3; D possibly corresponds to TRBD1 (5 bases). The CDR3 consists of 15 residues. Trimming cost V 3 bases and J 4 bases, with 13 bases left between them. Germline CDR1 is SNHLY and CDR2 is FYNNEI. CDR3 region: CASSDGGSGGNTIYF. The CDR3 coding sequence is TGTGCCAGCAGTGATGGGGGGTCAGGGGGAAACACCATATATTTT.

The J gene is TRBJ1-6, the V gene TRBV19, with D possibly being TRBD1 (6 bases). The CDR3 has 14 residues. Trimming shortened V by 3 bases and J by 9 bases, and 12 bases separated the two germline ends. CDR1 is LNHDA and CDR2 is SQIVND in the germline V gene (reference sequence). This CDR3 is CASSIGAGVSPLHF. In nucleotides, the CDR3 is TGTGCCAGTAGTATCGGGGCAGGGGTTTCACCCCTCCACTTT.

The sample holds one count of this clone. V usage is TRBV2 and J usage is TRBJ2-1; 11 nucleotides match TRBD2. The junction had 5 bases not matched to a gene; V was cut back by 7 bases and J by 0 bases. This CDR3 is 16 amino acids long. In germline, CDR1 is SNHLY, CDR2 FYNNEI. Here the CDR3 reads CASMTSGASSYNEQFF. The CDR3 DNA is TGTGCCAGCATGACTAGCGGGGCGAGCTCCTACAATGAGCAGTTCTTC. The complete variable domain, with remaining parts taken from reference TRBV2 and TRBJ2-1, reads EPEVTQTPSHQVTQMGQEVILRCVPISNHLYFYWYRQILGQKVEFLVSFYNNEISEKSEIFDDQFSVERPDGSNFTLKIRSTKLEDSAMYFCASMTSGASSYNEQFFGPGTRLTVL.

The chain links TRBV7-2 to TRBJ2-3, with D possibly TRBD2 on 6 matching bases. Trimming cost V 2 bases and J 6 bases, with 15 bases left between them. This CDR3 contains 15 residues. Germline assignment: CDR1 SGHTA and CDR2 FQGNSA. CDR3 protein: CASSLQTGGMDTQYF. The CDR3 region has the DNA TGTGCCAGCAGCTTACAAACCGGGGGTATGGATACGCAGTATTTT.

The chain employs TRBV5-1 and TRBJ2-5; D unclear. Germline V gene sequence: CDR1 SGHRS, CDR2 YFSETQ. The CDR3 spans 14 residues. Trimming took 4 bases from V and 2 from J, leaving 12 bases between them. CDR3 sequence reads: CASSLWDDQETQYF. DNA for the CDR3: TGCGCCAGCAGCCTGTGGGATGATCAAGAGACCCAGTACTTC.

This chain joins TRBV4-3 and TRBJ1-2; the match to TRBD1 covers 12 bases. CDR1 LGHNA and CDR2 YSLEER come from the germline V gene. The CDR3 runs to 17 residues. V gave up 2 bases and J gave up 6 bases; unmatched junction bases: 10. CDR3 protein: CASSQLAGTGGPDGYTF. CDR3 DNA sequence: TGCGCCAGCAGCCAACTCGCCGGGACAGGGGGCCCGGATGGCTACACCTTC.

This CDR3 is CAISESRQGEDYGYTF. The DNA of the CDR3 is TGTGCCATCAGTGAGTCCCGACAGGGGGAAGACTATGGCTACACCTTC. This sequence joins TRBV10-3 and TRBJ1-2; the match to TRBD1 covers 9 bases. This CDR3 spans 16 amino acids. Losses at the gene ends were 0 bases for V and 3 bases for J; bases not matched to a gene: 5. CDR1 ENHRY and CDR2 SYGVKD come from the germline V gene.

This chain connects TRBV9 to TRBJ2-1; TRBD2 aligns across 9 bases. The CDR3 loop spans 14 amino acids. The V segment lost 0 bases and the J segment 7 bases; nucleotides outside the gene matches: 2. The germline CDR1 and CDR2 sequences are SGDLS and YYNGEE. CDR3 DNA sequence: TGTGCCAGCAGCGTAGCCAGCGGGGGGAATGAGCAGTTCTTC. It codes for CASSVASGGNEQFF.